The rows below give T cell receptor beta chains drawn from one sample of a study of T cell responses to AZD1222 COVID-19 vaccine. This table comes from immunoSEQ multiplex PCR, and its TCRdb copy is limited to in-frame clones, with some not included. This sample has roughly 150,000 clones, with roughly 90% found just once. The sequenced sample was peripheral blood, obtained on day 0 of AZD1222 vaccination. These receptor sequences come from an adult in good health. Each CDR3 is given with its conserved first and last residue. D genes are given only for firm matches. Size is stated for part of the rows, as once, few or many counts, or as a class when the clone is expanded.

TGTGCCAGCAGCCGCGGGGCGGCAGGGGCGGGTGGCTACACCTTC,CASSRGAAGAGGYTF,once,TRBV7-9,TRBJ1-2,NA
TGTGCCAGCAGCTCGTCCTTGGGGGGCAATCAGCCCCAGCATTTT,CASSSSLGGNQPQHF,once,TRBV7-2,TRBJ1-5,NA
TGTGCCAGCACCCAGAAGAGGGGCACAGATACGCAGTATTTT,CASTQKRGTDTQYF,NA,TRBV5-8,TRBJ2-3,NA
TGCGCCAGCAGTGAGTCGCCGCCGGGACAGTTGAACACCGGGGAGCTGTTTTTT,CASSESPPGQLNTGELFF,NA,TRBV10-1,TRBJ2-2,TRBD1
TGTGCCAGCAGCCGTGGGACTAGCGGGAGCACAGATACGCAGTATTTT,CASSRGTSGSTDTQYF,NA,TRBV5-8,TRBJ2-3,TRBD2
TGTGCCAGCAGTCGACAGGTGGGAAGCAATGAGCAGTTCTTC,CASSRQVGSNEQFF,NA,TRBV2,TRBJ2-1,NA
TGCGCCAGCAGCTTAGCAGGCGGGTCTAGCACAGATACGCAGTATTTT,CASSLAGGSSTDTQYF,NA,TRBV5-1,TRBJ2-3,NA
TGCAGCGTTGAAGGTCCGGATGAAGCTTTCTTT,CSVEGPDEAFF,NA,TRBV29-1,TRBJ1-1,NA
TGTGCCAGCAGTTTAAGACGGGGGTATAGCAATCAGCCCCAGCATTTT,CASSLRRGYSNQPQHF,NA,TRBV28,TRBJ1-5,NA
TGTGCCAGCTCGAACAGGGAAAATCAGCCCCAGCATTTT,CASSNRENQPQHF,NA,TRBV6-5,TRBJ1-5,NA
TGTGCCAGCAGCTTAAGGGGAAGGGACTCCTACGAGCAGTACTTC,CASSLRGRDSYEQYF,NA,TRBV7-8,TRBJ2-7,NA
TGTGCTAGTGGTTTGGTACAGGGGGCGGCTGAAGCTTTCTTT,CASGLVQGAAEAFF,NA,TRBV12-5,TRBJ1-1,TRBD1
TGTGCCAGCAGAGACGGTCAGGGGGGCGAGCAGTACTTC,CASRDGQGGEQYF,NA,TRBV7-8,TRBJ2-7,NA
TGTGCCAGCAGCCAAGACAGGGATCAGCCCCAGCATTTT,CASSQDRDQPQHF,NA,TRBV7-8,TRBJ1-5,TRBD1
TGTGCCAGCACCTTAGGCGGGGTGGAGACCCAGTACTTC,CASTLGGVETQYF,NA,TRBV7-9,TRBJ2-5,NA
TGTGCCAGCAGCTTATATTCGAGGACTGAAGCTTTCTTT,CASSLYSRTEAFF,NA,TRBV7-9,TRBJ1-1,NA
TGTGCCAGTAGTATTTTTGGCCGATTTGTTGACACTGAAGCTTTCTTT,CASSIFGRFVDTEAFF,NA,TRBV19,TRBJ1-1,NA
TGTGCCAGCAGCCCACGGGACTCCACGCGACAGTATTTT,CASSPRDSTRQYF,NA,TRBV5-4,TRBJ2-3,NA